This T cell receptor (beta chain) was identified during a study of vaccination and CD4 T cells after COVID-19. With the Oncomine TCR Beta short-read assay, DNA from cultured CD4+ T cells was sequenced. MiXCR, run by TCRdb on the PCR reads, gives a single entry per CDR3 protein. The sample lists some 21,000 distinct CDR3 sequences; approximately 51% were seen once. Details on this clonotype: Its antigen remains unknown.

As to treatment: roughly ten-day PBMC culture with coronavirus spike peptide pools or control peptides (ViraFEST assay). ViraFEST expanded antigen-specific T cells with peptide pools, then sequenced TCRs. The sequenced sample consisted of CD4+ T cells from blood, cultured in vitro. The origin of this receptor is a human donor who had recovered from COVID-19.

CDR3 nucleotide sequence: TGCAGTGCTAGAGATGGCGGTACGCAGTATTTT. Its translation is CSARDGGTQYF. The genes are TRBV20-1 and TRBJ2-3; D gene uncertain. The CDR3 contains 11 residues. V gave up 0 bases and J gave up 8 bases, with 6 bases separating them. The V gene's germline CDR1 is DFQATT and CDR2 SNEGSKA (reference sequence).